These T cell receptor beta chains were read from a single sample in a study of control samples from healthy donors and cancer patients. The data were produced by immunoSEQ multiplex PCR, yet TCRdb's version contains in-frame clones alone and is incomplete. The sample has more than 10,000 clones; approximately 93% are singletons. Sequencing used PBMCs. These receptors came from a man aged 70-80 years with head and neck cancer. CDR3s include the opening cysteine and the closing phenylalanine or tryptophan. A D gene is named only where the DNA matches it firmly. A clone size is listed for some rows: how often the clone was seen (once, few, many), or a class if it is expanded.

J | size | D | V | CDR3 | DNA
TRBJ2-7 | once | . | TRBV6-5 | CASSNTIDYEQYF | TGTGCCAGCAGTAATACTATCGACTACGAGCAGTACTTC
TRBJ1-1 | . | . | TRBV9 | CASSTQPDRNTEAFF | TGTGCCAGCAGCACCCAGCCTGACAGGAACACTGAAGCTTTCTTT
TRBJ1-6 | . | TRBD1 | TRBV27 | CASTLEGQGNSPLHF | TGTGCCAGTACCCTGGAGGGACAGGGAAATTCACCCCTCCACTTT
TRBJ2-2 | . | TRBD1 | TRBV5-5 | CASSRTGGDTGELFF | TGTGCCAGCAGCCGGACAGGTGGGGACACCGGGGAGCTGTTTTTT
TRBJ2-1 | . | TRBD2 | TRBV7-9 | CASSLEGSGTINEQFF | TGTGCCAGCAGCTTAGAGGGTAGCGGGACCATCAATGAGCAGTTCTTC
TRBJ1-6 | . | . | TRBV7-2 | CASRLWGANNSPLHF | TGTGCCAGCCGCCTCTGGGGGGCCAATAATTCACCCCTCCACTTT
TRBJ2-3 | . | . | TRBV18 | CASSPQGPTDTQYF | TGTGCCAGCTCACCACAGGGGCCCACAGATACGCAGTATTTT
TRBJ2-1 | . | TRBD1 | TRBV9 | CASSVGRGQTSHSYNEQFF | TGTGCCAGCAGCGTAGGACGGGGACAGACGAGCCACTCCTACAATGAGCAGTTCTTC
TRBJ2-7 | . | . | TRBV19 | CASSPGSTGAYEQYF | TGTGCCAGTAGTCCGGGGTCGACAGGAGCCTACGAGCAGTACTTC
TRBJ2-2 | . | . | TRBV29-1 | CSASAGTGELFF | TGCAGCGCCTCCGCGGGCACCGGGGAGCTGTTTTTT
TRBJ1-2 | . | TRBD1 | TRBV5-1 | CASSSAGGYGGYTF | TGCGCCAGCAGCTCGGCAGGGGGGTATGGTGGCTACACCTTC
TRBJ1-2 | . | . | TRBV30 | CAWMATTTDTF | TGTGCCTGGATGGCTACGACAACCGATACCTTC
TRBJ1-1 | . | TRBD1 | TRBV6-5 | CASSTRQGATEAFF | TGTGCCAGCAGCACGCGACAGGGGGCCACTGAAGCTTTCTTT
TRBJ1-2 | . | . | TRBV7-8 | CASSIRDLNYGYTF | TGTGCCAGCAGCATAAGGGACCTAAACTATGGCTACACCTTC
TRBJ2-7 | . | TRBD1 | TRBV7-9 | CASSFSQGSEQYF | TGTGCCAGCAGCTTCTCACAGGGGTCCGAGCAGTACTTC
TRBJ2-1 | . | TRBD2 | TRBV5-1 | CASSLGLAGTIQFF | TGCGCCAGCAGCTTGGGTCTAGCGGGGACAATACAGTTCTTC
TRBJ2-5 | . | . | TRBV11-1 | CASSQGGETQYF | TGTGCCAGCAGCCAAGGCGGGGAGACCCAGTACTTC
TRBJ1-3 | . | . | TRBV5-1 | CASMGGPGNTIYF | TGCGCCAGCATGGGAGGGCCTGGAAACACCATATATTTT
TRBJ2-5 | . | . | TRBV12-3/TRBV12-4 | CASSRLGETQYF | TGTGCCAGCAGTCGACTGGGAGAGACCCAGTACTTC
TRBJ2-6 | . | TRBD2 | TRBV3-1/TRBV3-2 | CASSRGGRGFSGANVLTF | TGTGCCAGCAGTCGCGGCGGGAGGGGGTTCTCTGGGGCCAACGTCCTGACTTTC
TRBJ2-7 | . | TRBD2 | TRBV28 | CASSSHGGAPSYEQYF | TGTGCCAGCAGTTCCCACGGGGGGGCACCCTCCTACGAGCAGTACTTC
TRBJ2-7 | . | . | TRBV6-4 | CASSTEGGSYEQYF | TGTGCCAGCAGCACCGAGGGGGGCTCCTACGAGCAGTACTTC
TRBJ1-5 | . | . | TRBV28 | CASSLGGGIDQPQHF | TGTGCCAGCAGTTTAGGTGGGGGTATCGATCAGCCCCAGCATTTT
TRBJ2-1 | . | . | TRBV6-2/TRBV6-3 | CASSLDFPSYNEQFF | TGTGCCAGCAGTTTAGACTTCCCCTCCTACAATGAGCAGTTCTTC
TRBJ2-1 | . | . | TRBV5-1 | CASRTDGYNEQFF | TGCGCCAGCAGAACGGACGGGTACAATGAGCAGTTCTTC
TRBJ1-3 | . | . | TRBV30 | CAWSVGHPGNTIYF | TGTGCCTGGAGCGTCGGACACCCTGGAAACACCATATATTTT
TRBJ1-4 | . | . | TRBV20-1 | CSAPKNEKLFF | TGCAGTGCTCCGAAAAATGAAAAACTGTTTTTT
TRBJ1-5 | . | TRBD1 | TRBV5-1 | CASSLGTGKGQPQHF | TGCGCCAGCAGCTTGGGGACAGGGAAGGGTCAGCCCCAGCATTTT
TRBJ2-2 | . | . | TRBV18 | CASSQHPRAENTGELFF | TGTGCCAGCTCACAGCACCCTCGGGCAGAGAACACCGGGGAGCTGTTTTTT
TRBJ1-5 | . | . | TRBV18 | CASSPRVSVGSNQPQHF | TGTGCCAGCTCACCACGTGTCAGCGTGGGTAGCAATCAGCCCCAGCATTTT
TRBJ1-4 | . | . | TRBV6-1 | CASSGAGEELFF | TGTGCCAGCAGTGGAGCGGGGGAGGAACTGTTTTTT